This TCR beta chain was captured by sequencing in a study of cytotoxic CD8 clonotypes in ibrutinib-treated CLL. Study background: Samples had a mean of around 230,000 productive templates and 90,000 or so productive rearrangements.

TCRdb keeps only in-frame clones here, not all; method: immunoSEQ multiplex PCR. The data hold approximately 130,000 clones, with roughly 84% observed a single time. This CDR3 spans 12 amino acids. CDR1 and CDR2 (germline): SGDLS, YYNGEE. The ends were cut back, 4 bases at V and 1 base at J, with 5 bases in the middle. This rearrangement joins TRBV9 to TRBJ2-5; D is perhaps TRBD1 (5 bases). The origin of this receptor is a human donor with chronic lymphocytic leukemia. The source material was PBMCs, sampled after 24 months of ibrutinib treatment. CDR3 sequence (DNA): TGTGCCAGCAGCAGGGGCCAAGAGACCCAGTACTTC. As protein: CASSRGQETQYF. The full variable domain, completed using reference TRBV9 and TRBJ2-5, is DSGVTQTPKHLITATGQRVTLRCSPRSGDLSVYWYQQSLDQGLQFLIQYYNGEERAKGNILERFSAQQFPDLHSELNLSSLELGDSALYFCASSRGQETQYFGPGTRLLVL.